The 6 T cell receptor beta chains below were found in one sample sequenced in a study of immune evolution from preneoplasia to lung adenocarcinoma. The data were produced by immunoSEQ multiplex PCR, yet TCRdb's version contains in-frame clones alone and is incomplete. The sample lists about 40,000 clones, 65% to 75% occurring once. Sequencing input: FFPE invasive lung adenocarcinoma tissue. All receptors come from a person between 60 and 69 years old with lung adenocarcinoma.

The chain joins TRBV7-2 to TRBJ2-2; the D is unclear. The V gene lost 8 bases and the J gene lost 4 bases, with 14 bases spanning the gap. The CDR3 length is 14 residues. From germline, CDR1 is SGHTA and CDR2 FQGNSA. CDR3 DNA: TGTGCCAGCGGATCCAAGACGGGCACCGGGGAGCTGTTTTTT. Its protein is CASGSKTGTGELFF.

In DNA form, the CDR3 reads TGTGCCAGCAGGGACCGGCACTATGGCTACACCTTC. Translating it yields CASRDRHYGYTF. The chain employs TRBV28 and TRBJ1-2; D remains ambiguous. The germline gives CDR1 MDHEN, CDR2 SYDVKM. The ends were cut back, 6 bases at V and 3 bases at J, with 8 bases in the middle. This CDR3 contains 12 residues.

The chain joins TRBV27 to TRBJ1-5; D remains unclear. The V end lost 3 bases, the J end lost 7 bases, and 10 bases lay between the germline ends. In germline, CDR1 is MNHEY, CDR2 SMNVEV (reference sequence). CDR3 size: 13 residues. CDR3 protein: CASSFSEQQPQHF. The CDR3 DNA reads TGTGCCAGCAGTTTTAGTGAGCAGCAGCCCCAGCATTTT.

This rearrangement joins TRBV10-3 to TRBJ1-2, with D maybe TRBD1 (5 bases). The CDR3 is 13 residues long. V dropped 2 bases and J dropped 5 bases, with 9 bases sitting between them. Germline-derived CDR1 and CDR2 are ENHRY and SYGVKD. The CDR3 sequence is CAISEGGLYGYTF. The CDR3 coding sequence is TGTGCCATCAGTGAGGGGGGACTTTATGGCTACACCTTC.

CDR3 residues: CAISEVPQGRYNEQFF. CDR3 bases: TGTGCCATCAGTGAGGTCCCACAGGGTCGGTACAATGAGCAGTTCTTC. The rearrangement joins TRBV10-3 to TRBJ2-1, with a tentative D call TRBD1 (6 bases). V shed 2 bases and J shed 4 bases, with 15 bases lying between them. CDR3 length equals 16 residues. CDR1 and CDR2 from the germline V gene are ENHRY and SYGVKD.

DNA of the CDR3: TGTGCCAGCAGCGAGTACGGGGTAGCCAAAAACATTCAGTACTTC. Its protein is CASSEYGVAKNIQYF. The chain is built from TRBV7-2 and TRBJ2-4; a possible D gene is TRBD2 (5 bases). Trimming pared 5 bases from V and 0 bases from J, leaving 11 bases between. The germline V gene has CDR1 SGHTA and CDR2 FQGNSA. The CDR3 sequence is 15 residues long.